These 24 T cell receptor beta chains were sequenced from one sample in a study of blood T cells in healthy people across ages. Primers used in a second PCR of about 7 to 12 cycles were a sample-barcoded 5' primer and a J-beta primer mix. TCRdb processed the 5' RACE reads anew with MiXCR; each CDR3 protein has one entry. The sample carries roughly 1,500,000 distinct CDR3 sequences, roughly 32% recorded once. What was sequenced was blood. These receptors were taken from a young woman in good health.

Comments on this clonotype: The junction differs from germline at one of its ends, possibly a read error. The chain has TRBV12-3 or TRBV12-4 and TRBJ2-7, with 9 bases fitting TRBD1. CDR3 length equals 14 residues. DNA for the CDR3: TGTGCCAACAGTTTACAGGGGGCTTCCTACGAGCAGTACTTC. Protein: CANSLQGASYEQYF.

This clonotype was seen at least ten times. This chain joins TRBV6-1 and TRBJ2-1, with 13 bases matching TRBD2. Losses at the gene ends were 6 bases for V and 8 bases for J; bases not matched to a gene: 7. The CDR3 covers 15 residues. Germline V gene data show CDR1 as MNHNS and CDR2 as SASEGT. In DNA, the CDR3 is TGTGCCAGCAGAAGGACTAGCGGGAGTGGAGATGAGCAGTTCTTC. This sequence encodes CASRRTSGSGDEQFF.

The chain links TRBV10-3 to TRBJ1-5; D is uncertain. The CDR3 extends over 14 amino acids. Trimming pared 2 bases from V and 7 bases from J, leaving 12 bases between. The germline V gene encodes CDR1 ENHRY and CDR2 SYGVKD. CDR3 sequence: CAISEVGEGQPQHF. For the CDR3, the DNA is TGTGCCATCAGTGAGGTCGGGGAGGGACAGCCCCAGCATTTT.

This chain uses TRBV7-3 with TRBJ2-6, with TRBD1 matching over 7 bases. The CDR3 has 16 residues. Germline CDR1 is SGHTA and CDR2 is FQGTGA. The V gene end was trimmed by 0 bases and the J gene end by 2 bases; junction bases not matched to a gene: 1. CDR3 DNA: TGTGCCAGCAGCTTAACGGGGACAGCTGGGGCCAACGTCCTGACTTTC. The encoded protein is CASSLTGTAGANVLTF.

This rearrangement joins TRBV7-9 to TRBJ2-7; D possibly corresponds to TRBD1 (6 bases). The V and J ends lost 3 bases and 5 bases respectively, with 11 bases between them. The CDR3 is 13 amino acids. Germline V gene lookup returns CDR1 SEHNR and CDR2 FQNEAQ (reference sequence). CDR3 amino acids: CASSFAGADEQYF. The CDR3 DNA reads TGTGCCAGCAGCTTTGCAGGGGCGGACGAGCAGTACTTC.

Only a few counts were recorded for this clonotype. The chain combines TRBV12-3 or TRBV12-4 with TRBJ1-1, with D possibly being TRBD1 (6 bases). This CDR3 spans 14 amino acids. V lost 6 bases and J lost 7, with 18 bases in between. The CDR3 reads CASRPTGLQGEAFF. Here the CDR3 DNA reads TGTGCCAGCAGACCTACAGGGTTGCAGGGTGAAGCTTTCTTT.

This clonotype was recorded a few times. The chain uses TRBV7-3 and TRBJ1-5; D is undetermined. The CDR3 length is 11 residues. Germline-derived CDR1 and CDR2 are SGHTA and FQGTGA. V lost 8 bases and J 6 bases, leaving 8 bases between the germline ends. CDR3 loop: CASPRGQPQHF. The CDR3 nucleotides read TGTGCCAGCCCGAGAGGTCAGCCCCAGCATTTT.

This chain links TRBV20-1 with TRBJ2-7; D possibly corresponds to TRBD2 (6 bases). The ends were cut back, 6 bases at V and 2 bases at J, with 17 bases in the middle. Germline V CDR1 and CDR2: DFQATT, SNEGSKA (reference sequence). CDR3 size: 14 residues. CDR3 in DNA: TGCAGTGCAGCCGGGACTTTCTCCCCCTACGAGCAGTACTTC. Encoded protein: CSAAGTFSPYEQYF.

This clonotype was observed once. This sequence joins TRBV12-3 or TRBV12-4 and TRBJ1-5; no definite D call. The CDR3 extends over 14 amino acids. The V and J ends lost 3 bases and 7 bases respectively, with 13 bases between them. The CDR3 spells CASSFAGARQPQHF. In DNA, the CDR3 is TGTGCCAGCAGTTTCGCGGGCGCGAGGCAGCCCCAGCATTTT.

This clonotype was recorded a few times. One junction end does not reproduce the germline sequence, and a read error may be involved. Here the CDR3 reads CAGSQAPGQTLSGANVLTF. CDR3 nucleotides: TGTGCCGGCAGCCAAGCGCCGGGACAGACTCTCTCTGGGGCCAACGTCCTGACTTTC. The V gene is TRBV4-2, the J gene TRBJ2-6, with 7 bases that match TRBD1. CDR1 LGHNA and CDR2 YNFKEQ come from the germline V gene. The CDR3 runs to 19 residues.

The table lists this clonotype with a few counts. J is TRBJ2-6 and V is TRBV30; 10 nucleotides match TRBD1. Unmatched junction bases numbered 9, after V lost 2 bases and J lost 2 bases. CDR1 is GTSNPN, CDR2 SVGIG, per germline (reference sequence). The CDR3 totals 18 residues. The CDR3: CAWSLPGTGVTGANVLTF. The CDR3 DNA reads TGTGCCTGGAGTCTACCCGGGACAGGGGTCACTGGGGCCAACGTCCTGACTTTC.

This sequence joins TRBV5-1 and TRBJ2-5; D not certain. CDR3 length equals 16 residues. CDR1 is SGHRS, CDR2 YFSETQ, per germline. The V gene lost 0 bases and the J gene lost 5 bases, with 17 bases spanning the gap. The CDR3: CASSLAFGRVGETQYF. CDR3 nucleotides: TGCGCCAGCAGCTTGGCTTTCGGACGGGTCGGGGAGACCCAGTACTTC.

The DNA of the CDR3 is TGTGCCAGCAGCCCCGGGTGGGGGGAGCAGTTCCGTGAGACCCAGTACTTC. Translated: CASSPGWGEQFRETQYF. This rearrangement joins TRBV12-3 or TRBV12-4 to TRBJ2-5, with a tentative D call TRBD2 (6 bases). The CDR3 totals 17 residues. V was clipped by 6 bases and J by 5 bases, with 25 bases between them.

In regard to this clonotype: This may arise from a read error, as a much more abundant clone is one base away. The J gene is TRBJ2-5, the V gene TRBV27; either TRBD1 or TRBD2 may fit D (5 bases each). CDR3 length: 15 residues. Germline V gene data show CDR1 as MNHEY and CDR2 as SMNVEV (reference sequence). CDR3 in amino acids: CANSSPGTDQETQYF. The DNA for the CDR3 is TGTGCCAACAGTTCCCCAGGGACGGACCAAGAGACCCAGTACTTC.

J is TRBJ2-7 and V is TRBV11-2; D possibly corresponds to TRBD1 (6 bases). Germline V gene lookup returns CDR1 SGHAT and CDR2 FQNNGV. CDR3 length equals 14 residues. The V end was cut by 4 bases, the J end by 3 bases, with 13 bases between. The CDR3 DNA is TGTGCCAGCAGCTGGGGCAGGGGTGACTACGAGCAGTACTTC. As protein: CASSWGRGDYEQYF.

The sample holds a few counts of this clonotype. The rearrangement joins TRBV7-3 to TRBJ2-3; no clear D. The V gene's germline CDR1 is SGHTA and CDR2 FQGTGA. V lost 5 bases to trimming and J lost 5 bases, with 17 bases between them. The CDR3 extends over 15 amino acids. The DNA for the CDR3 is TGTGCCAGCAGCCTAGGACCCTCCCGGAGAGATACGCAGTATTTT. Residues: CASSLGPSRRDTQYF. The complete variable domain, with remaining parts taken from reference TRBV7-3 and TRBJ2-3, reads GAGVSQTPSNKVTEKGKYVELRCDPISGHTALYWYRQSLGQGPEFLIYFQGTGAADDSGLPNDRFFAVRPEGSVSTLKIQRTERGDSAVYLCASSLGPSRRDTQYFGPGTRLTVL.

The V gene is TRBV20-1, the J gene TRBJ1-1; D is ambiguous. The germline V gene encodes CDR1 DFQATT and CDR2 SNEGSKA (reference sequence). The CDR3 covers 12 residues. V was shortened by 4 bases and J by 6 bases, with 12 bases between the two germline ends. CDR3 amino acids: CSATDATPEAFF. Here the CDR3 DNA reads TGCAGTGCTACAGACGCGACCCCTGAAGCTTTCTTT.

The V and J genes are TRBV20-1 and TRBJ2-3, with TRBD2 matching 13 bases. The germline CDR1 and CDR2 sequences are DFQATT and SNEGSKA (reference sequence). The CDR3 sequence is 17 residues long. The V and J ends lost 3 bases and 0 bases, in that order; junction bases with no gene match: 6. CDR3 protein: CSARGGLAGASTDTQYF. CDR3 bases: TGCAGTGCTAGGGGAGGACTAGCGGGGGCTAGCACAGATACGCAGTATTTT.

This clonotype showed up many times. J is TRBJ2-5 and V is TRBV4-1; D is undetermined. Germline-derived CDR1 and CDR2 are MGHRA and YSYEKL. Trimming cost V 5 bases and J 2 bases, with 12 bases left between them. The CDR3 spans 14 residues. As DNA, the CDR3 is TGCGCCAGCAGCGACCCGGGTGCACAAGAGACCCAGTACTTC. It is translated as CASSDPGAQETQYF.

This CDR3 is CASRVRDSEAFF. DNA for the CDR3: TGCGCCAGCAGAGTTCGGGACTCTGAAGCTTTCTTT. The chain joins TRBV5-1 to TRBJ1-1; perhaps TRBD1 as D (5 bases). Germline V lookup: CDR1 SGHRS, CDR2 YFSETQ. V dropped 5 bases and J dropped 6 bases, with 11 bases sitting between them. CDR3 length: 12 amino acids.

The chain joins TRBV12-3 or TRBV12-4 to TRBJ2-5; 8 bases agree with TRBD1. The J segment lost 11 bases and the V segment lost 5 bases, leaving 13 bases of the junction unmatched. The CDR3 length is 14 residues. The CDR3, as DNA: TGTGCCAGCAGTCCAGGGGGCGGGTTGAATGAGCAGTACTTC. It yields the protein CASSPGGGLNEQYF.

A note on this clonotype: A read error may be the cause here, since a much bigger clone is one base away. The chain employs TRBV20-1 and TRBJ2-5, with 11 bases identical to TRBD2. The length of the CDR3 is 16 residues. CDR1 DFQATT and CDR2 SNEGSKA come from the germline V gene (reference sequence). Trimming took 1 base from V and 7 from J; bases not matched to a gene: 11. The chain's CDR3 is CSARGLAGGGWGTQYF. The CDR3 DNA reads as TGCAGTGCTAGAGGGCTAGCGGGAGGTGGTTGGGGGACCCAGTACTTC.

At least ten counts were recorded for this clonotype. The rearrangement links TRBV4-2 to TRBJ2-7; D is undetermined. The germline V and J ends were trimmed by 1 base and 0 bases, with 10 bases remaining between them. Germline loops: CDR1 LGHNA, CDR2 YNFKEQ. This CDR3 comprises 15 residues. The CDR3 DNA sequence: TGTGCCAGCAGCCAAGTCGCAGCGAGCTCCTACGAGCAGTACTTC. Translation gives CASSQVAASSYEQYF.

J is TRBJ2-7 and V is TRBV20-1, with D unresolved. The J call could be wrong; TRBJ2-5 is a better fit for the DNA end. This CDR3 region has 13 residues. Germline V gives CDR1 DFQATT, CDR2 SNEGSKA (reference sequence). CDR3: CSARGPEWETQYF. As DNA, the CDR3 is TGCAGTGCTAGAGGCCCTGAGTGGGAGACCCAGTACTTC.